Shown below are 21 T cell receptor beta chains from a single sample sequenced in a study of T cells expressing NK-cell markers. TCRdb reprocessed the 5' RACE reads and keeps a single row for each CDR3 protein, giving no DNA. This sample contains 150,000 to 200,000 distinct CDR3 sequences. The sequencing input was blood T cells: a sorted CD56 or NKG2C T cell subset, CD4+ or CD8+ T cells, or bulk PBMC T cells (not recorded which). All receptors come from a man aged 18-75 years in good health.

The rearrangement links TRBV28 to TRBJ2-1; TCRdb picks TRBD1, but there is no DNA to check that call. CDR1 and CDR2 from the germline V gene are MDHEN and SYDVKM. The CDR3 has 18 residues. The CDR3 is CASSSPDSQLSSYNEQFF. Looking up the rest from reference TRBV28 and TRBJ2-1 gives the full variable domain: DVKVTQSSRYLVKRTGEKVFLECVQDMDHENMFWYRQDPGLGLRLIYFSYDVKMKEKGDIPEGYSVSREKKERFSLILESASTNQTSMYLCASSSPDSQLSSYNEQFFGPGTRLTVL.

V and J are TRBV6-5 and TRBJ2-6; TCRdb reports TRBD1, a call that lacks DNA to check it against. Germline V gene lookup returns CDR1 MNHEY and CDR2 SVGAGI. The CDR3 totals 16 residues. The CDR3 region is CASSYHRGPGANVLTF.

V and J are TRBV12-3 or TRBV12-4 and TRBJ2-3; with no DNA, the TCRdb D assignment of TRBD2 cannot be verified. This CDR3 comprises 15 residues. The CDR3 spells CASSLRGSGLNTQYF.

V usage is TRBV20-1 and J usage is TRBJ1-6; TCRdb returns TRBD1, unconfirmable since there is no DNA. Germline lookup yields CDR1 DFQATT and CDR2 SNEGSKA (reference sequence). The CDR3 covers 13 residues. CDR3: CSARGTGREPLHF.

CDR3 region: CASSLPGGELAGVWSEQFF. The rearrangement joins TRBV5-6 to TRBJ2-1; TCRdb proposes TRBD2, but this gene call is untestable without DNA. The CDR3 totals 19 residues. The V gene's germline CDR1 is SGHDT and CDR2 YYEEEE.

V gene TRBV20-1 combines with J gene TRBJ1-1. This CDR3 is built from 14 residues. From germline, CDR1 is DFQATT and CDR2 SNEGSKA (reference sequence). The CDR3 region is CSARDLHGNTEAFF.

The V and J genes are TRBV2 and TRBJ2-5. From germline, CDR1 is SNHLY and CDR2 FYNNEI. This CDR3 contains 12 residues. CDR3 residues: CASNEGQETQYF.

CDR3 in amino acids: CASSVVAPTDTEYF. The genes are TRBV6-1 and TRBJ2-3. CDR3 length equals 14 residues. CDR1 and CDR2 from the germline V gene are MNHNS and SASEGT.

V is TRBV12-3 or TRBV12-4 and J is TRBJ1-5. The CDR3 runs to 13 residues. The CDR3 protein is CASVGAVNQPQHF.

The gene calls are TRBV6-5 and TRBJ2-2; TCRdb proposes TRBD2, but this gene call is untestable without DNA. This CDR3 comprises 16 residues. Germline V gene lookup returns CDR1 MNHEY and CDR2 SVGAGI. The CDR3 loop reads CASSRWGSGDAGELFF.

The chain joins TRBV2 to TRBJ2-5; TCRdb's D gene call, TRBD2, goes unchecked for lack of DNA. The length of the CDR3 is 16 residues. Per the germline V gene, CDR1 is SNHLY and CDR2 is FYNNEI. Here the CDR3 reads CASSDGRRDAGETQYF.

This sequence joins TRBV12-3 or TRBV12-4 and TRBJ2-7; TCRdb's D gene call, TRBD1, goes unchecked for lack of DNA. The CDR3 length is 15 residues. The CDR3 loop reads CASSRVGTGLYEQYF.

The chain recombines TRBV19 with TRBJ2-1; TCRdb returns TRBD1, unconfirmable since there is no DNA. The CDR3 is made up of 17 amino acids. Per the germline V gene, CDR1 is LNHDA and CDR2 is SQIVND (reference sequence). CDR3 loop: CASSIPFDRGMAGEQFF.

The chain carries TRBV11-2 and TRBJ2-3; TCRdb calls TRBD1, which cannot be checked without DNA. CDR3 size: 15 residues. CDR1 and CDR2 from the germline V gene are SGHAT and FQNNGV. CDR3 sequence: CASGPPIQGTDTQYF.

The chain uses TRBV2 and TRBJ1-2. Germline V CDR1 and CDR2: SNHLY, FYNNEI. The CDR3 loop spans 14 amino acids. The CDR3 loop reads CARSVRGLTKGYTF.

The CDR3 is CASSEVPGYVSGVTYEQYF. The chain employs TRBV2 and TRBJ2-7; TCRdb names TRBD1, which stays unverified in the absence of DNA. This CDR3 comprises 19 residues. CDR1 is SNHLY and CDR2 is FYNNEI in the germline V gene.

This chain joins TRBV7-9 and TRBJ1-1; TCRdb's assignment of TRBD1 cannot be checked, as there is no DNA. This CDR3 region has 15 residues. CDR1 is SEHNR and CDR2 is FQNEAQ in the germline V gene (reference sequence). The CDR3 loop is CASSSARGGGSEAFF.

The J gene is TRBJ2-1, the V gene TRBV21-1; lacking DNA, the TRBD1 call made by TCRdb goes unchecked. TRBV21-1 is deemed a pseudogene. CDR3 length equals 13 residues. The CDR3 sequence: CASSGRGNNEQFF.

The chain has TRBV5-1 and TRBJ1-5. Germline loops: CDR1 SGHRS, CDR2 YFSETQ. The CDR3 consists of 14 residues. This chain's CDR3 is CASSLAIRNQPQHF.

CDR3 protein: CASSLEAANTEAFF. The chain has TRBV5-1 and TRBJ1-1. Germline V gives CDR1 SGHRS, CDR2 YFSETQ. The CDR3 totals 14 residues.

The chain uses TRBV20-1 and TRBJ1-1; TCRdb outputs TRBD1, but without DNA this stays unchecked. Germline lookup yields CDR1 DFQATT and CDR2 SNEGSKA (reference sequence). The CDR3 sequence is 13 residues long. The CDR3 sequence is CSAGLGTITEAFF.